This T cell receptor beta chain was captured by sequencing in a study of T cells after yellow fever vaccination. Whole-study context: For low cell numbers, libraries were made with SMART-Seq v4 Ultra Low Input. General study points: Clonotypes found in both CD4 and CD8 compartments made up a small share.

TCRdb independently ran MiXCR on the 5' RACE reads; one entry per CDR3 protein. The sample yields some 560,000 distinct CDR3 sequences, approximately 21% seen once. This clonotype was seen more than once but under ten times. What it recognizes is unknown. The receptor was isolated from a man aged 25-45 years who received the YFV17D yellow fever vaccine. The source material was PBMCs, sampled 15 days after the yellow fever booster vaccination.

This CDR3 is CASSPSQGASAEQYF. The CDR3 nucleotides read TGTGCCAGCAGCCCCTCGCAGGGGGCATCGGCCGAGCAGTACTTC. The genes are TRBV7-9 and TRBJ2-7, with 8 bases lining up with TRBD1. The trim removed 5 bases at V and 6 bases at J, leaving 12 bases unmatched. Germline lookup yields CDR1 SEHNR and CDR2 FQNEAQ (reference sequence). There are 15 residues in the CDR3.